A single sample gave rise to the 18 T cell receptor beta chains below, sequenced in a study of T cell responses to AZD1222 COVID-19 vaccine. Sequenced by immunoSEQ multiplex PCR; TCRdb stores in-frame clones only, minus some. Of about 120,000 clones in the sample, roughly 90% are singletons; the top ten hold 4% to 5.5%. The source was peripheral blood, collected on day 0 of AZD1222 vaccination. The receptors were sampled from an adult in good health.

CDR3 nucleotide sequence: TGTGCCAGCAAGCAGGGATACAATGAGCAGTTCTTC. Its protein is CASKQGYNEQFF. The chain has TRBV28 and TRBJ2-1, with D perhaps TRBD1 (5 bases). Between the trimmed V and J ends, which lost 7 bases and 4 bases, there was a span of 8 bases. The CDR3 is 12 amino acids. Germline V gene data show CDR1 as MDHEN and CDR2 as SYDVKM.

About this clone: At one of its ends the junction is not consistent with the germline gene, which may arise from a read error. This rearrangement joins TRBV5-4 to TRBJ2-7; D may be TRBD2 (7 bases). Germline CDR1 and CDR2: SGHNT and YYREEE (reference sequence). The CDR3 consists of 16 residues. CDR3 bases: TGTGCCAGCAGCTTGGAGGGGGGGGCTCGCTCCTACGGGCAGTACTTC. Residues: CASSLEGGARSYGQYF.

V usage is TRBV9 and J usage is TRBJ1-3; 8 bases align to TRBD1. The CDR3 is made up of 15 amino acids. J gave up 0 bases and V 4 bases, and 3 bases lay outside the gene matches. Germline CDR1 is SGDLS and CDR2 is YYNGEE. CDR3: CASSRTGSSGNTIYF. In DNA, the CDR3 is TGTGCCAGCAGCCGGACAGGGAGCTCTGGAAACACCATATATTTT.

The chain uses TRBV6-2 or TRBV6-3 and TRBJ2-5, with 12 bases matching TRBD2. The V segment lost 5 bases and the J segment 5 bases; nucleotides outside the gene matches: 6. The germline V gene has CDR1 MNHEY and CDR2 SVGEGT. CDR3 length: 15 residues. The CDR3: CASSRGTSGRETQYF. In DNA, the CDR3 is TGTGCCAGCAGTCGGGGGACTAGCGGGCGTGAGACCCAGTACTTC.

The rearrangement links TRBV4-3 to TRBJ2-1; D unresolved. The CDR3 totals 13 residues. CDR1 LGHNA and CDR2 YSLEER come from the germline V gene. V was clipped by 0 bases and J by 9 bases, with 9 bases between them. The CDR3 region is CASSQDSGVEQFF. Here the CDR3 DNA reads TGCGCCAGCAGCCAAGATTCTGGGGTTGAGCAGTTCTTC.

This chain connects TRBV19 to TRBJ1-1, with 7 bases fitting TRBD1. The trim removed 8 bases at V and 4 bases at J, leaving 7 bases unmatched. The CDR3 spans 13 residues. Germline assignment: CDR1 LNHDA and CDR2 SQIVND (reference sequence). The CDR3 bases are TGTGCCAGTCTAACCCCAGGGGGCACTGAAGCTTTCTTT. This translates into CASLTPGGTEAFF. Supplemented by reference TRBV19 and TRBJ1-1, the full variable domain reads DGGITQSPKYLFRKEGQNVTLSCEQNLNHDAMYWYRQDPGQGLRLIYYSQIVNDFQKGDIAEGYSVSREKKESFPLTVTSAQKNPTAFYLCASLTPGGTEAFFGQGTRLTVV.

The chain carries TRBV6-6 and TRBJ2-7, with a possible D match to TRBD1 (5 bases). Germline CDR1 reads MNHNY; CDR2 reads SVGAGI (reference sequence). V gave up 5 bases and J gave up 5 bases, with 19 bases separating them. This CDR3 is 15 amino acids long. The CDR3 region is CASSGRKGQVHEQYF. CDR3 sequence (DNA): TGTGCCAGCAGTGGCCGTAAAGGACAAGTCCACGAGCAGTACTTC.

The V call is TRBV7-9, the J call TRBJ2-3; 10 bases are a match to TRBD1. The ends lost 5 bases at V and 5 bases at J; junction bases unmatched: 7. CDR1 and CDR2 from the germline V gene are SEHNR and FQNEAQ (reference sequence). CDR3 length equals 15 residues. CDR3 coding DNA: TGTGCCAGCAGCACCAAGGGGGACAGGGGAGATACGCAGTATTTT. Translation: CASSTKGDRGDTQYF.

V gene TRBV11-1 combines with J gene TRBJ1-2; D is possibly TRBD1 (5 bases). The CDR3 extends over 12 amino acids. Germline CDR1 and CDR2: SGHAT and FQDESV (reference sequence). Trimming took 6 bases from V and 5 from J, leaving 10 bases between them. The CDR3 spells CASRREGYGYTF. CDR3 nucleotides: TGTGCCAGCAGGCGTGAGGGGTATGGCTACACCTTC.

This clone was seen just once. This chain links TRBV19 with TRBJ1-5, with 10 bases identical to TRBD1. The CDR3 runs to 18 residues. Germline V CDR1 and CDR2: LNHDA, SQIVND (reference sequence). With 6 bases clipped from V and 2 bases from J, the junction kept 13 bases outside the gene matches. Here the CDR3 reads CASSPVRDRGLGNQPQHF. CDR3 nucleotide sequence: TGTGCCAGTAGCCCCGTTAGGGACAGGGGCTTAGGCAATCAGCCCCAGCATTTT.

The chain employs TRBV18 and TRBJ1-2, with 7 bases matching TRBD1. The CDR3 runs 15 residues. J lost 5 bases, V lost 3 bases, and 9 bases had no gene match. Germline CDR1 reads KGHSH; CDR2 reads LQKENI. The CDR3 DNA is TGTGCCAGCTCACCCTTGGAGGGGGCGAAGTATGGCTACACCTTC. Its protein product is CASSPLEGAKYGYTF.

CDR3 coding DNA: TGTGCCAGCAGCGTAGAAGTTGATACGCAGTATTTT. Translation: CASSVEVDTQYF. This rearrangement joins TRBV9 to TRBJ2-3, with unresolved D. CDR3 size: 12 residues. CDR1 is SGDLS, CDR2 YYNGEE, per germline. V was shortened by 0 bases and J by 6 bases, with 5 bases between the two germline ends.

The CDR3 protein is CASYEKNSYTDTQYF. In nucleotides, the CDR3 is TGCGCCAGCTACGAGAAGAACAGTTACACAGATACGCAGTATTTT. J is TRBJ2-3 and V is TRBV5-1; D gene uncertain. This CDR3 contains 15 residues. Germline lookup yields CDR1 SGHRS and CDR2 YFSETQ. V gave up 7 bases and J gave up 2 bases, with 17 bases separating them.

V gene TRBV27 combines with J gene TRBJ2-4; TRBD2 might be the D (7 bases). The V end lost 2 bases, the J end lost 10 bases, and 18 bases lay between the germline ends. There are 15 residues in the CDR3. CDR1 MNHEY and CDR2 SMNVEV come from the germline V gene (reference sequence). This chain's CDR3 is CASSLGGGPPRIQYF. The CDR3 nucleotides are TGTGCCAGCAGTTTAGGGGGGGGCCCGCCAAGGATTCAGTACTTC.

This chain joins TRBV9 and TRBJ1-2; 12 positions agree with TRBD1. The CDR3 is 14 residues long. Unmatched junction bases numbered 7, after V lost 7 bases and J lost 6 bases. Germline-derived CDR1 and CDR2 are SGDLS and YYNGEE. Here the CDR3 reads CASGGDRGPHGYTF. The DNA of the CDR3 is TGTGCCAGCGGGGGGGACAGGGGGCCCCATGGCTACACCTTC. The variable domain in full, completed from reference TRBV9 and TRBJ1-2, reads DSGVTQTPKHLITATGQRVTLRCSPRSGDLSVYWYQQSLDQGLQFLIQYYNGEERAKGNILERFSAQQFPDLHSELNLSSLELGDSALYFCASGGDRGPHGYTFGSGTRLTVV.

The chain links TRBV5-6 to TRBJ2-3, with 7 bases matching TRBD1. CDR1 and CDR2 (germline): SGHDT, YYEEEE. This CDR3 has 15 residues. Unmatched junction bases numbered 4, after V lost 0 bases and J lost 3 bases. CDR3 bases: TGTGCCAGCAGCTTGGACAGGGGTGGAACAGATACGCAGTATTTT. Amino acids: CASSLDRGGTDTQYF.

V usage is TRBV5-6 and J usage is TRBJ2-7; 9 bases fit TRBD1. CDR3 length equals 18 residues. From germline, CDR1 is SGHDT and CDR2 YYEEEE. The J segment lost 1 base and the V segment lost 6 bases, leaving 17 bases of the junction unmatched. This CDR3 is CASTTGTGILPLSYEQYF. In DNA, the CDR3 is TGTGCCAGCACCACCGGGACAGGGATCCTCCCATTATCCTACGAGCAGTACTTC.

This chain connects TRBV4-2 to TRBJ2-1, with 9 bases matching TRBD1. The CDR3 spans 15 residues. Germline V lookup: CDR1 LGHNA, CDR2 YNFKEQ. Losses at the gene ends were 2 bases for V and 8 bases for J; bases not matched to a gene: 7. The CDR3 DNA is TGTGCCAGCAGCCAATCCGGGACAGGGCTCGATGAGCAGTTCTTC. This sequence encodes CASSQSGTGLDEQFF.